A single TCR beta chain is shown here with its context. What it binds is unknown. The CDR3 is 15 amino acids. The V gene end was trimmed by 2 bases and the J gene end by 4 bases; junction bases not matched to a gene: 6. The germline CDR1 and CDR2 sequences are KGHDR and SFDVKD. TCRdb analysed the reads with MiXCR anew, one entry per CDR3 protein. The sample carries 180,000 or so distinct CDR3 sequences, approximately 18% recorded once. The source of the sample is a study of T cell repertoires in cytomegalovirus infection. Study overall: A matching HLA type, together with CMV infection, was signaled by public TCR beta signatures.

The study's findings and limits: In two of eight donors, the top clonotype was HLA-C-restricted CMV-specific.

V and J are TRBV24-1 and TRBJ2-5, with 7 bases fitting TRBD1. The clonotype was recovered from a human donor in good health (CMV status not recorded). Some clones in this sample may be carry-over from other donors' samples. Sequencing was carried out using CD8+ T cells from PBMCs. This CDR3 reads CATSDWQGVAETQYF. CDR3 nucleotide sequence: TGTGCCACCAGTGATTGGCAGGGGGTTGCAGAGACCCAGTACTTC.